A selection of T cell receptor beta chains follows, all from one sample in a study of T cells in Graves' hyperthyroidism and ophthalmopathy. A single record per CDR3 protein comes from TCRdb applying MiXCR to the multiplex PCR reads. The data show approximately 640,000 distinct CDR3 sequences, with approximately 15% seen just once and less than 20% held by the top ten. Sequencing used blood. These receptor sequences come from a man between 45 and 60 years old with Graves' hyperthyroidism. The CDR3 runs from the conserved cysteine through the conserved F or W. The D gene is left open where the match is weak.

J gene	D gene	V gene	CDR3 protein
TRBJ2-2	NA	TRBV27	CASFPGQPSTGELFF
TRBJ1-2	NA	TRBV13	CASSRREGYGYTF
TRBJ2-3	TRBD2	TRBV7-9	CASSWGAGGPGDTQYF
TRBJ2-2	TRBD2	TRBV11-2	CASSLRASGRATYAGELFF
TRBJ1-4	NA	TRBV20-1	CSALGVGEKLFF
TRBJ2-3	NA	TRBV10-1	CASSESGGGDTQYF
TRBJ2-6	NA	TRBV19	CASSVLALLGANVLTF
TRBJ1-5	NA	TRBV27	CASSLSWGSNQPQHF
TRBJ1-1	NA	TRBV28	CASEGPMNTEAFF
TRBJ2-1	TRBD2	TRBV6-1	CASRRTSGSFYNEQFF
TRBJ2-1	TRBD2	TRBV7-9	CASSGTSGRLGEQFF
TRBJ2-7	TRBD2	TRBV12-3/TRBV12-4	CASSLAGTSGQQYF
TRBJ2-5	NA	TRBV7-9	CASSLPGGMYQETQYF
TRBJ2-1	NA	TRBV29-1	CSVEAVLDLGNEQFF
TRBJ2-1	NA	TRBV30	CAWGPLFEQFF
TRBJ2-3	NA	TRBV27	CASSSETGFTDTQYF
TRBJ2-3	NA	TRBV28	CATNSGNTDTQYF
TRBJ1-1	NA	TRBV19	CASRKGGTEAFF
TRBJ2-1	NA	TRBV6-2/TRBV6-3	CASSTTSPNTLSRLFF
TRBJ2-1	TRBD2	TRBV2	CASSGTTSGSFPNEQFF
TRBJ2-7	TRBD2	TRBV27	CASSLAGDFEQYF
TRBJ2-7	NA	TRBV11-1	CASSLSLVNSYEQYF
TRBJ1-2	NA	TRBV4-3	CASSPGGRADGYTF
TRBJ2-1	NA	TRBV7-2	CASSRGAEYNEQFF
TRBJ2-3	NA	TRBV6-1	CASSSLGGGTSTDTQYF
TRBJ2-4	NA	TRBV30	CAWKVSGGNIQYF
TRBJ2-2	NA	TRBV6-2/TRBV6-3	CASSYFTLTASRPDLFF
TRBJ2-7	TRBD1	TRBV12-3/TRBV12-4	CASRGQGRYEQYF
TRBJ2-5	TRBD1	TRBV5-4	CASSSKGAHETQYF
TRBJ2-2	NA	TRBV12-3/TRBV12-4	CASRTSGELFF
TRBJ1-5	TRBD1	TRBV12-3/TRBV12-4	CASTLTTGGNQPQHF
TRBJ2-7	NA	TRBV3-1	CASSRAPQGTYEQYF
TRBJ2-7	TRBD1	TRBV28	CASRTGGSYEQYF
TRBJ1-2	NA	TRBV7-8	CASSLGGVWGYTF
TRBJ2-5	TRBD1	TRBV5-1	CASSLTGQTYQETQYF
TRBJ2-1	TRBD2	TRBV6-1	CASRGGRAFSYNEQFF